Below, one T cell receptor (beta chain) is given with its context. The read terminates 3 residues before the CDR3 end, so the remaining end is supplied by the germline J gene. This sample is drawn from a study of Tregs in tolerant kidney transplant recipients. Data came from immunoSEQ multiplex PCR; TCRdb stores just in-frame clones and leaves some out. The sample table includes 30,000 or so clones. With 1 base removed from V and 2 bases from J, the gap between germline ends came to 12 bases. The germline CDR1 and CDR2 sequences are SGHRS and YFSETQ. The CDR3 runs to 15 residues. The receptor was derived from a human donor who received a combined kidney and bone marrow transplant. The sequenced sample was CD8+ T cells from blood, obtained before the transplant. The chain has TRBV5-1 and TRBJ1-1; no clear D gene. The CDR3 region is CASSLTVAPNTEAFF. The DNA read from the CDR3 is TGCGCCAGCAGCTTGACAGTCGCTCCTAACACTGAA.